Sequencing of this TCR beta chain was carried out in a study of CD8+ T cells in alopecia areata. Study-wide background: Tofacitinib was taken orally by treated patients, and the dose was 5 to 10 mg twice daily.

Following RNA extraction, reverse transcription yielded cDNA that acted as the sequencing template. Only in-frame clones appear in the TCRdb table, and some are missing; sequencing was by immunoSEQ multiplex PCR. The sample has under 15,000 clones; roughly 57% are singletons. The CDR3 sequence is 17 residues long. Germline V CDR1 and CDR2: SGHAT, FQNNGV. V dropped 4 bases and J dropped 0 bases, with 16 bases sitting between them. Alopecia areata patients had lesional scalp punch biopsies and peripheral blood taken from them. The chain recombines TRBV11-2 with TRBJ2-1, with TRBD1 as a possible D gene (5 bases). The clonotype comes from a human donor with alopecia areata. Sequenced: skin. CDR3 nucleotide sequence: TGTGCCAGCAGCTCCGCCGGACACCTAAGCTCCTACAATGAGCAGTTCTTC. Protein sequence: CASSSAGHLSSYNEQFF.